A single sample gave rise to the 4 T cell receptor beta chains below, sequenced in a study of blood T cell repertoires in COVID-19 (dated by TCRdb to about 2020). Libraries were prepared through the immunoSEQ multiplex PCR assay. Held by TCRdb, this immuneACCESS table contains in-frame sequences only and omits some clones. Under half of the omission traces to an unresolved V gene where checked; the cause of the rest is unknown. The sample table records about 250,000 clones; roughly 84% of these occur just once. The ten largest clones represent roughly 3.6% of the sample. Sequences were obtained from PBMCs or T cells enriched from blood (not recorded which). These receptor sequences come from a man between 50 and 59 years old who had recovered from COVID-19.

The chain has TRBV3-1 (or the pseudogene TRBV3-2) and TRBJ2-1; D is possibly TRBD1 (6 bases). The CDR3 contains 15 residues. Trimming pared 0 bases from V and 11 bases from J, leaving 17 bases between. Germline V gene lookup returns CDR1 LGHDT and CDR2 YNNKEL (reference sequence). The CDR3 spells CASSQDRSGARQQFF. CDR3 nucleotides: TGTGCCAGCAGCCAAGATAGATCAGGGGCCAGACAGCAGTTCTTC.

This clone was picked up one time. V usage is TRBV28 and J usage is TRBJ2-3; TRBD2 aligns across 7 bases. The germline CDR1 and CDR2 sequences are MDHEN and SYDVKM. The CDR3 sequence is 22 residues long. Losses at the gene ends were 1 base for V and 2 bases for J; bases not matched to a gene: 24. CDR3 DNA: TGTGCCAGCAGTTTATTCCTGAGAGGTGGACTAGTCCGGGTAGCCCACACAGATACGCAGTATTTT. Amino acid sequence: CASSLFLRGGLVRVAHTDTQYF. Based on the CDR3 plus reference TRBV28 and TRBJ2-3, the full variable domain is DVKVTQSSRYLVKRTGEKVFLECVQDMDHENMFWYRQDPGLGLRLIYFSYDVKMKEKGDIPEGYSVSREKKERFSLILESASTNQTSMYLCASSLFLRGGLVRVAHTDTQYFGPGTRLTVL.

The V call is TRBV28, the J call TRBJ2-7; 9 nucleotides agree with TRBD1. This CDR3 has 16 amino acids. J was trimmed by 5 bases and V by 6 bases; bases with no gene match: 14. Germline assignment: CDR1 MDHEN and CDR2 SYDVKM. Here the CDR3 reads CASRTTGGWKDHEQYF. Here the CDR3 DNA reads TGTGCCAGCAGAACAACAGGGGGCTGGAAGGACCACGAGCAGTACTTC.

As concerns this clone: The sample contains more than one DNA sequence encoding this CDR3. As DNA, the CDR3 is TGTGCCAGCTCACCAGCAGGGAGCAATCAGCCCCAGCATTTT. Encoded protein: CASSPAGSNQPQHF. The chain is built from TRBV18 and TRBJ1-5; weak D call: TRBD1 (5 bases). Trimming pared 2 bases from V and 1 base from J, leaving 6 bases between. CDR1 KGHSH and CDR2 LQKENI come from the germline V gene. The CDR3 extends over 14 amino acids.